Following are 4 T cell receptor beta chains from one sample sequenced in a study of cytomegalovirus exposure and HLA in healthy donors. A multiplex PCR was run with 60 Vbeta primers and 13 Jbeta primers. Data came from immunoSEQ multiplex PCR; TCRdb stores just in-frame clones and leaves some out. The sample yields roughly 100,000 clones, about four fifths seen once. Sample: PBMCs. The receptors shown here come from a middle-aged man in good health and CMV-seropositive.

V and J are TRBV6-5 and TRBJ2-2, with 10 nucleotides matching TRBD2. Germline CDR1 and CDR2: MNHEY and SVGAGI. V shed 6 bases and J 4 bases; nucleotides not matched to a gene: 5. The CDR3 is made up of 15 amino acids. The CDR3 region is CASSPSGRGTGELFF. The CDR3 DNA sequence: TGTGCCAGCAGCCCGAGCGGGAGGGGCACCGGGGAGCTGTTTTTT.

This clone was seen only a few times. The V gene is TRBV27, the J gene TRBJ2-7; TRBD2 agrees at 7 bases. Germline CDR1 MNHEY, CDR2 SMNVEV (reference sequence). With 2 bases clipped from V and 4 bases from J, the junction kept 11 bases outside the gene matches. The CDR3 is 16 amino acids. Written as DNA, the CDR3 is TGTGCCAGCAGTTTACGCGGACGGACTAGTTCATACGAGCAGTACTTC. This translates into CASSLRGRTSSYEQYF.

The rearrangement uses TRBV9 and TRBJ1-1; TRBD1 aligns across 8 bases. Germline V lookup: CDR1 SGDLS, CDR2 YYNGEE. The V gene end was trimmed by 3 bases and the J gene end by 2 bases; junction bases not matched to a gene: 3. This CDR3 has 14 residues. This CDR3 reads CASSEQGANTEAFF. The CDR3 DNA sequence: TGTGCCAGCAGCGAGCAGGGGGCTAACACTGAAGCTTTCTTT.

The CDR3 sequence is CASSALAGSYNEQFF. The CDR3 DNA sequence: TGTGCCAGCAGTGCGCTAGCGGGGTCCTACAATGAGCAGTTCTTC. V is TRBV2 and J is TRBJ2-1, with 9 bases identical to TRBD2. V was pared by 4 bases and J by 1 base, with 2 bases of the junction left unmatched. Per germline, CDR1 SNHLY and CDR2 FYNNEI. This CDR3 is 15 amino acids long.